This entry concerns a single TCR beta chain. This sample was included in a study of molecular identifiers for immune sequencing clone quantification. As for the study in general: Naive CD8 RNA (roughly 18,000 or 92,000 cells) was divided into five aliquots, with four sequenced.

The CDR3 loop spans 16 amino acids. The V gene's germline CDR1 is SGHRS and CDR2 YFSETQ. Trimming took 0 bases from V and 4 from J, leaving 14 bases between them. TCRdb reprocessed the PCR reads via MiXCR and lists one record per CDR3 protein. The profile shows about 640,000 distinct CDR3 sequences, nearly 20% of them singletons. The chain has TRBV5-1 and TRBJ2-1; D possibly corresponds to TRBD1 (6 bases). Material for sequencing was naive CD8+ T cells from blood, with Jurkat cell RNA spiked in. Specified subset: FACS-sorted CD8+CD4-CCR7+CD45RA+ naive T cells. This receptor was identified in a human donor in good health. Some libraries in this study had Jurkat cell RNA spiked in. The CDR3 bases are TGCGCCAGCAGCTTGGCCGTGGGGGCCCAGTACAATGAGCAGTTCTTC. This gives the protein CASSLAVGAQYNEQFF.